These 16 T cell receptor beta chains came from one sample sequenced in a study of T cells in localized non-small cell lung cancer. Libraries were prepared by immunoSEQ multiplex PCR; TCRdb keeps only in-frame clonotypes and omits some of them. The sample includes several hundred clones, under 30% of them seen just once. Sequences were derived from lung tumor tissue, sampled before any cancer treatment. All receptors come from a man aged 40 to 70 with stage III lung adenocarcinoma.

This clone was found once. V usage is TRBV14 and J usage is TRBJ2-2; 11 bases match TRBD2. V lost 0 bases, J lost 3 bases, and 3 bases stayed unmatched. The germline V gene has CDR1 SGHDN and CDR2 FVKESK. The CDR3 contains 17 residues. The CDR3: CASSQELAGVHTGELFF. In nucleotides, the CDR3 is TGTGCCAGCAGCCAAGAACTAGCGGGGGTTCACACCGGGGAGCTGTTTTTT.

This chain connects TRBV16 to TRBJ1-5; 8 nucleotides align to TRBD1. Germline V gene lookup returns CDR1 KGHSY and CDR2 FQNENV. The CDR3 consists of 16 residues. The J segment lost 2 bases and the V segment lost 0 bases, leaving 3 bases of the junction unmatched. The CDR3 DNA sequence: TGTGCCAGCAGCCAATCGACAGGGGATGGCAATCAGCCCCAGCATTTT. This encodes CASSQSTGDGNQPQHF.

The V gene is TRBV14, the J gene TRBJ2-1; no definite D call. Germline V CDR1 and CDR2: SGHDN, FVKESK. Trimming left V 2 bases short and J 4 bases short, with 15 bases between. This CDR3 region has 16 residues. CDR3 region: CASSQSRAELYNEQFF. The CDR3 DNA reads as TGTGCCAGCAGCCAAAGTAGGGCAGAACTATACAATGAGCAGTTCTTC.

The chain uses TRBV9 and TRBJ2-7; TRBD1 agrees at 8 bases. J lost 3 bases, V lost 7 bases, and 9 bases had no gene match. Germline assignment: CDR1 SGDLS and CDR2 YYNGEE. The CDR3 contains 14 residues. CDR3 in DNA: TGTGCCAGCGGACAGGGCGAAATCTTCTACGAGCAGTACTTC. Its protein is CASGQGEIFYEQYF.

The J gene is TRBJ2-2, the V gene TRBV25-1; D might be TRBD1 (5 bases). The CDR3 length is 16 residues. Germline assignment: CDR1 MGHDK and CDR2 SYGVNS. Trimming pared 1 base from V and 5 bases from J, leaving 14 bases between. CDR3 in amino acids: CASSESDRYKTGELFF. As DNA, the CDR3 is TGTGCCAGCAGTGAATCCGACAGATATAAGACCGGGGAGCTGTTTTTT.

By sample fraction, this clone is large. The chain recombines TRBV11-3 with TRBJ2-7; TRBD2 might be the D (6 bases). Germline-derived CDR1 and CDR2 are SGHNT and YENEEA. Trimming pared 5 bases from V and 2 bases from J, leaving 13 bases between. CDR3 length: 14 amino acids. CDR3 sequence (DNA): TGTGCCAGCAGCGGGGGGACGAACGCCTACGAGCAGTACTTC. It yields the protein CASSGGTNAYEQYF. The full variable domain, rest sourced from reference TRBV11-3 and TRBJ2-7, is EAGVVQSPRYKIIEKKQPVAFWCNPISGHNTLYWYLQNLGQGPELLIRYENEEAVDDSQLPKDRFSAERLKGVDSTLKIQPAELGDSAVYLCASSGGTNAYEQYFGPGTRLTVT.

The chain couples TRBV30 to TRBJ2-5, with 7 bases fitting TRBD1. The CDR3 sequence is 14 residues long. The germline gives CDR1 GTSNPN, CDR2 SVGIG (reference sequence). The J segment lost 4 bases and the V segment lost 4 bases, leaving 9 bases of the junction unmatched. The CDR3 bases are TGTGCCTGGAAGGACAGGACGACTGGAGAGACCCAGTACTTC. Its translation is CAWKDRTTGETQYF.

This chain connects TRBV30 to TRBJ1-5; D remains ambiguous. V lost 2 bases, J lost 0 bases, and 8 bases lay in between. Germline V gene data show CDR1 as GTSNPN and CDR2 as SVGIG (reference sequence). This CDR3 region has 14 residues. CDR3 loop: CAWSSFSSNQPQHF. The CDR3 coding sequence is TGTGCCTGGAGTTCGTTCAGTAGCAATCAGCCCCAGCATTTT.

This clone occurred once. J is TRBJ2-2 and V is TRBV30; D not resolved. Germline V gene data show CDR1 as GTSNPN and CDR2 as SVGIG (reference sequence). This CDR3 contains 13 residues. Trimming shortened V by 3 bases and J by 6 bases, and 11 bases separated the two germline ends. The CDR3 here is CAWSEVQAGELFF. CDR3 in DNA: TGTGCCTGGAGCGAGGTCCAGGCCGGGGAGCTGTTTTTT.

The rearrangement uses TRBV9 and TRBJ1-2; 10 bases are a match to TRBD1. The V gene's germline CDR1 is SGDLS and CDR2 YYNGEE. The V and J ends lost 4 bases and 4 bases, in that order; junction bases with no gene match: 7. The CDR3 has 15 amino acids. CDR3 sequence: CASSPSGTGVYGYTF. The CDR3 coding sequence is TGTGCCAGCAGCCCCTCCGGGACAGGGGTCTATGGCTACACCTTC. The whole variable domain, filled in from reference TRBV9 and TRBJ1-2, reads DSGVTQTPKHLITATGQRVTLRCSPRSGDLSVYWYQQSLDQGLQFLIQYYNGEERAKGNILERFSAQQFPDLHSELNLSSLELGDSALYFCASSPSGTGVYGYTFGSGTRLTVV.

This clone has a single count. This chain connects TRBV14 to TRBJ2-1; possible D gene TRBD1, 5 bases. Trimming pared 4 bases from V and 8 bases from J, leaving 18 bases between. This CDR3 comprises 15 residues. Germline V gene data show CDR1 as SGHDN and CDR2 as FVKESK. CDR3 nucleotide sequence: TGTGCCAGCAGCCTTTACAGGAGACGGTCGGATGAGCAGTTCTTC. Translating gives CASSLYRRRSDEQFF. Using reference TRBV14 and TRBJ2-1 for the parts outside the CDR3, the full variable domain is EAGVTQFPSHSVIEKGQTVTLRCDPISGHDNLYWYRRVMGKEIKFLLHFVKESKQDESGMPNNRFLAERTGGTYSTLKVQPAELEDSGVYFCASSLYRRRSDEQFFGPGTRLTVL.

The table lists this clone with a few counts. V and J are TRBV1 and TRBJ2-7; the table assigns TRBD1, which was not confirmed against the DNA. TRBV1 is a pseudogene. The CDR3 has 15 amino acids. The CDR3 sequence is CASSQVQGVSYEQYF. CDR3 nucleotide sequence: TGCGCCAGCAGCCAAGTTCAGGGGGTTTCCTACGAGCAGTACTTC.

This clone showed up just a few times. This chain links TRBV14 with TRBJ1-3; no reliable D call. Germline V CDR1 and CDR2: SGHDN, FVKESK. The CDR3 totals 17 residues. Trimming took off 0 bases at V and 0 bases at J, with 12 bases between the two ends. CDR3 amino acids: CASSQDRLLNSGNTIYF. CDR3 DNA sequence: TGTGCCAGCAGCCAAGACCGTCTGCTCAACTCTGGAAACACCATATATTTT. Full variable domain (remainder filled in from reference TRBV14 and TRBJ1-3): EAGVTQFPSHSVIEKGQTVTLRCDPISGHDNLYWYRRVMGKEIKFLLHFVKESKQDESGMPNNRFLAERTGGTYSTLKVQPAELEDSGVYFCASSQDRLLNSGNTIYFGEGSWLTVV.

The rearrangement uses TRBV4-1 and TRBJ1-1; the D gene is possibly TRBD1 (5 bases). From germline, CDR1 is MGHRA and CDR2 YSYEKL. The V gene lost 3 bases and the J gene lost 1 base, with 18 bases spanning the gap. There are 17 residues in the CDR3. CDR3 amino acids: CASSHLKMGLPNTEAFF. CDR3 nucleotide sequence: TGCGCCAGCAGCCACCTTAAGATGGGACTCCCGAACACTGAAGCTTTCTTT.

This clone has only a few counts. CDR3 in amino acids: CAWSLLFGQLEAFF. The CDR3 bases are TGTGCCTGGAGTCTACTCTTTGGGCAACTTGAAGCTTTCTTT. J is TRBJ1-1 and V is TRBV30, with unresolved D. Germline V gives CDR1 GTSNPN, CDR2 SVGIG (reference sequence). V was cut by 2 bases and J by 7 bases, with 17 bases left in between. There are 14 residues in the CDR3.

This clone was observed a few times. The chain couples TRBV30 to TRBJ2-2; TRBD2 agrees at 7 bases. Per the germline V gene, CDR1 is GTSNPN and CDR2 is SVGIG (reference sequence). V lost 5 bases and J lost 7; bases outside the gene matches: 10. The CDR3 sequence is 14 residues long. The CDR3: CAWGRGKKSGELFF. CDR3 coding DNA: TGTGCCTGGGGGCGGGGGAAAAAAAGCGGGGAGCTGTTTTTT. Supplemented by reference TRBV30 and TRBJ2-2, the full variable domain reads SQTIHQWPATLVQPVGSPLSLECTVEGTSNPNLYWYRQAAGRGLQLLFYSVGIGQISSEVPQNLSASRPQDRQFILSSKKLLLSDSGFYLCAWGRGKKSGELFFGEGSRLTVL.